This TCR beta chain was documented in a study of blood T cell repertoires in COVID-19. Study-level background: PBMCs, B-cell-depleted T cells, or T cells were the source of the cDNA or gDNA that made up the material.

Method: immunoSEQ multiplex PCR; TCRdb's copy keeps in-frame clones and lacks some. The sample carries over 250,000 clones, around 84% recorded once. Grouping used clinical history reported by participants in a survey and questionnaire. V was pared by 9 bases and J by 5 bases, with 9 bases of the junction left unmatched. The CDR3 has 13 residues. Germline V gives CDR1 SGDLS, CDR2 YYNGEE. This chain links TRBV9 with TRBJ2-3, with TRBD2 matching 7 bases. Input material: PBMCs or T cells enriched from blood (not recorded which). The clonotype originates from a man under 40 with acute COVID-19. CDR3 coding DNA: TGTGCCACCGGCGGGAGCGAAGAAGATACGCAGTATTTT. The encoded protein is CATGGSEEDTQYF.